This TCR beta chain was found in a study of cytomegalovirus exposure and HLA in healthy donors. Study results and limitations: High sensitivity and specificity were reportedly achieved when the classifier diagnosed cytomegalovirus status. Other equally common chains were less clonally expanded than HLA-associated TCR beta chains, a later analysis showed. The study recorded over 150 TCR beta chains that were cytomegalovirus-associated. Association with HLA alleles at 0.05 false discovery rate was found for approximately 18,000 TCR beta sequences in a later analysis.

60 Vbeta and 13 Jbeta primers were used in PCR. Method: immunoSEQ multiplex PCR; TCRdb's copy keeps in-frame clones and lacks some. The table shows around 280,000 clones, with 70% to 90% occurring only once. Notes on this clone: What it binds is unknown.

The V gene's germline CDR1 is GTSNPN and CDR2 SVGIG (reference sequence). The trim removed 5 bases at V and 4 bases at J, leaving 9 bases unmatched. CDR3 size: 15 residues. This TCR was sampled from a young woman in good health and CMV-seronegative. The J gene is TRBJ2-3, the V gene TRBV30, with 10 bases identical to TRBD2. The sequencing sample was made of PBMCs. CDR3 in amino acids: CAWDPSGGAADTQYF. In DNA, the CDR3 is TGTGCCTGGGACCCCAGCGGGGGGGCCGCAGATACGCAGTATTTT. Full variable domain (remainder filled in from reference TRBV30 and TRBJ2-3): SQTIHQWPATLVQPVGSPLSLECTVEGTSNPNLYWYRQAAGRGLQLLFYSVGIGQISSEVPQNLSASRPQDRQFILSSKKLLLSDSGFYLCAWDPSGGAADTQYFGPGTRLTVL.